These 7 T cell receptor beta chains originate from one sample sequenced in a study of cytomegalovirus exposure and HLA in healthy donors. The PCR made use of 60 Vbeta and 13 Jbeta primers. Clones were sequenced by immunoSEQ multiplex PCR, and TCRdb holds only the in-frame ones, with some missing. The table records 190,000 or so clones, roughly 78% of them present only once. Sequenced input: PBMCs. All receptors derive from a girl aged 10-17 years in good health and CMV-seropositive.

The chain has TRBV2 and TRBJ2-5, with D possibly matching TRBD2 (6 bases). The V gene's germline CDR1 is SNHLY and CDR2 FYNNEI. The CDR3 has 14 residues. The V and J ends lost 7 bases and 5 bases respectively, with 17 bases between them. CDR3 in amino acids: CASNSRRARETQYF. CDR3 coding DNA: TGTGCCAGCAATTCCAGGAGGGCACGGGAGACCCAGTACTTC.

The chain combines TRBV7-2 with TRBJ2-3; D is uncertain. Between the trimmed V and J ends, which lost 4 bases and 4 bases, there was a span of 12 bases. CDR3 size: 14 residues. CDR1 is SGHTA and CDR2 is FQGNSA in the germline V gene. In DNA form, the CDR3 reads TGTGCCAGCAGCTACTACAAGGTGGCAGATACGCAGTATTTT. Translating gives CASSYYKVADTQYF.

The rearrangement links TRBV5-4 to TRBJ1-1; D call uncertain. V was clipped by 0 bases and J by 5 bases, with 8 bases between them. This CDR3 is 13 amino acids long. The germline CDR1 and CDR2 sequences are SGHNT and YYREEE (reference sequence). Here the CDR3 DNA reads TGTGCCAGCAGCTTGGGGAGTGTGACTGAAGCTTTCTTT. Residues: CASSLGSVTEAFF.

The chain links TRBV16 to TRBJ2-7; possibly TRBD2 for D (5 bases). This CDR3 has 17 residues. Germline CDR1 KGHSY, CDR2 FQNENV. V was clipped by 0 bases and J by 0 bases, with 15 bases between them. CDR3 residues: CASSQSKSGGFSYEQYF. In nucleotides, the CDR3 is TGTGCCAGCAGCCAATCTAAATCAGGCGGGTTCTCCTACGAGCAGTACTTC.

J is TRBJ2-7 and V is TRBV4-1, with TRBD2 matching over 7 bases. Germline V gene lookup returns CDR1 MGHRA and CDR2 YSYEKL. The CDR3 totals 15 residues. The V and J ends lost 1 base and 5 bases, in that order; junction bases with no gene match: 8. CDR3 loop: CASSQVGLVGDEQYF. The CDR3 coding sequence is TGCGCCAGCAGCCAAGTCGGACTAGTCGGGGACGAGCAGTACTTC.

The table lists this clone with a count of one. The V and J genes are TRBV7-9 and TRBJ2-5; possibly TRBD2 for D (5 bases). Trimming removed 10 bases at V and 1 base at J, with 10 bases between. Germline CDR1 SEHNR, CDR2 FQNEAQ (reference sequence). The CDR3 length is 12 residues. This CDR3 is CAIGVSQETQYF. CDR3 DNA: TGTGCCATCGGGGTGAGCCAAGAGACCCAGTACTTC.

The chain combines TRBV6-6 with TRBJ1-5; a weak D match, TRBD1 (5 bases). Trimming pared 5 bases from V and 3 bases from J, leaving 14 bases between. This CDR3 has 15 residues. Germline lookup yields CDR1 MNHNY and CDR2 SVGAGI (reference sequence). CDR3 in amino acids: CASSPQGGTNQPQHF. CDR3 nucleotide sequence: TGTGCCAGCAGTCCCCAGGGAGGGACCAATCAGCCCCAGCATTTT.